This is a list of T cell receptor beta chains from one sample in a study of blood T cell repertoires in COVID-19. The repertoire was sequenced with immunoSEQ multiplex PCR; TCRdb's copy has only in-frame clones and lacks some. Of 160,000 or so clones in the sample, about nine tenths are singletons; the top ten hold around 2.1%. Sequences were obtained from peripheral blood. The receptors derive from a man aged 18 to 29 with acute or convalescent COVID-19. Both conserved end residues are part of each CDR3. Fields, in order: J gene, D gene, clone size, V gene, CDR3 protein, CDR3 DNA. D genes are given only for firm matches. The size of a clone is reported for some rows only, either as once, few or many, or as a class for expanded clones.

TRBJ2-5 TRBD2 - TRBV7-9 CASYCLVPQSGTETQYF TGTGCCAGCTATTGTCTGGTTCCACAAAGCGGGACGGAGACCCAGTACTTC
TRBJ2-3 - - TRBV3-1/TRBV3-2 CASSQGGADTQYF TGTGCCAGCAGCCAAGGCGGCGCAGATACGCAGTATTTT
TRBJ1-1 - - TRBV5-6 CASSLAGRSAFF TGTGCCAGCAGCTTGGCAGGCCGCTCTGCTTTCTTT
TRBJ2-2 TRBD1 - TRBV7-6 CASSLRGRGTGELFF TGTGCCAGCAGCCTCAGGGGGCGCGGGACCGGGGAGCTGTTTTTT
TRBJ1-6 - - TRBV2 CASGGGSLYNSPLHF TGTGCCAGCGGCGGGGGGTCACTTTATAATTCACCCCTCCACTTT
TRBJ1-2 TRBD1 - TRBV18 CASSPGQANNYGYTF TGTGCCAGCTCACCCGGACAGGCAAATAACTATGGCTACACCTTC
TRBJ2-3 TRBD2 - TRBV6-1 CASSAGLAASTDTQYF TGTGCCAGCAGTGCCGGACTAGCGGCTAGCACAGATACGCAGTATTTT
TRBJ1-1 - - TRBV11-2 CASSLDGPGGTEAFF TGTGCCAGCAGCTTAGACGGTCCGGGGGGCACTGAAGCTTTCTTT
TRBJ1-2 - - TRBV6-5 CASVRDGGTYGYTF TGTGCCAGCGTTAGGGACGGAGGGACGTATGGCTACACCTTC
TRBJ1-1 TRBD1 - TRBV18 CASSPQGVDTEAFF TGTGCCAGCTCACCGCAGGGGGTCGACACTGAAGCTTTCTTT
TRBJ2-6 TRBD1 - TRBV28 CASRQGSGANVLTF TGTGCCAGCAGACAGGGGTCTGGGGCCAACGTCCTGACTTTC
TRBJ2-3 - - TRBV29-1 CSVEVRQISTDTQYF TGCAGCGTTGAAGTCCGTCAGATTAGCACAGATACGCAGTATTTT
TRBJ1-2 - - TRBV5-1 CASSGPRGWNYGYTF TGCGCCAGCTCCGGGCCGCGGGGCTGGAACTATGGCTACACCTTC
TRBJ1-2 - - TRBV19 CASSEGFYGYTF TGTGCCAGTAGTGAGGGTTTCTATGGCTACACCTTC
TRBJ2-3 TRBD1 - TRBV5-8 CASSLAPGTGIQTDTQYF TGTGCCAGCAGCTTGGCCCCCGGGACAGGAATTCAAACAGATACGCAGTATTTT
TRBJ1-2 - - TRBV15 CATSRDAGYNYGYTF TGTGCCACCAGCAGAGATGCGGGTTATAACTATGGCTACACCTTC
TRBJ1-2 TRBD1 - TRBV7-9 CASSLRTGDGYTF TGTGCCAGCAGCTTAAGGACAGGGGATGGCTACACCTTC
TRBJ1-2 TRBD1 - TRBV6-1 CASSDSDRAPGSGYTF TGTGCCAGCAGTGATTCGGACAGGGCCCCCGGTTCGGGCTACACCTTC
TRBJ2-5 TRBD2 - TRBV10-3 CAISERGSGEQETQYF TGTGCCATCAGTGAGAGGGGTAGCGGGGAACAAGAGACCCAGTACTTC
TRBJ1-5 - - TRBV10-3 CAISATGGGNQPQHF TGTGCCATCAGCGCCACCGGGGGGGGCAATCAGCCCCAGCATTTT
TRBJ2-7 - - TRBV20-1 CSVGRDYEQYF TGCAGTGTTGGCCGGGACTACGAGCAGTACTTC
TRBJ1-6 TRBD1 - TRBV9 CASSAGTGSSPLHF TGTGCCAGCAGCGCAGGGACAGGGTCTTCACCCCTCCACTTT
TRBJ2-1 TRBD1 - TRBV7-9 CASSPGQGWDEQFF TGTGCCAGCAGCCCTGGACAGGGATGGGATGAGCAGTTCTTC
TRBJ1-2 - - TRBV5-8 CASSLAGGGGRSYGYTF TGTGCCAGCAGCTTGGCCGGTGGGGGGGGGCGGAGCTATGGCTACACCTTC
TRBJ2-5 - - TRBV11-2 CASSLAGEPRETQYF TGTGCCAGCAGCTTGGCGGGCGAACCCAGAGAGACCCAGTACTTC
TRBJ1-2 - - TRBV14 CASSQGRGFNYGYTF TGTGCCAGCAGCCAAGGACGCGGGTTTAACTATGGCTACACCTTC
TRBJ1-5 - - TRBV5-1 CASSLEGYSNQPQHF TGCGCCAGCAGCTTGGAGGGGTATAGCAATCAGCCCCAGCATTTT
TRBJ2-2 TRBD1 - TRBV6-5 CASSRDSNIPGELFF TGTGCCAGCAGTCGGGACAGCAACATACCCGGGGAGCTGTTTTTT
TRBJ1-5 TRBD1 - TRBV7-6 CASSSGGLENQPQHF TGTGCCAGCAGCTCAGGGGGTTTGGAGAATCAGCCCCAGCATTTT
TRBJ2-7 TRBD1 once TRBV19 CASSTRQGGLYF TGTGCCAGTAGTACTAGACAGGGGGGACTGTACTTC
TRBJ1-6 - once TRBV14 CASSQYYGGGNSPLHF TGTGCCAGCAGCCAATATTACGGGGGTGGCAATTCACCCCTCCACTTT
TRBJ1-1 - - TRBV2 CASRPQGLVGTEAFF TGTGCCAGCAGACCTCAGGGGCTTGTGGGCACTGAAGCTTTCTTT
TRBJ1-2 - - TRBV6-5 CASSYDSFYGYTF TGTGCCAGCAGTTACGACAGCTTCTATGGCTACACCTTC
TRBJ1-1 - - TRBV19 CASKTPEWNTEAFF TGTGCCAGTAAAACGCCCGAGTGGAACACTGAAGCTTTCTTT
TRBJ2-3 TRBD1 - TRBV2 CASAGQGTDTQYF TGTGCCAGCGCCGGACAGGGCACAGATACGCAGTATTTT
TRBJ2-2 - - TRBV9 CASSPRGSPFGELFF TGTGCCAGCAGCCCACGGGGGAGTCCGTTCGGGGAGCTGTTTTTT
TRBJ1-1 - - TRBV28 CASSLGQVNTEAFF TGTGCCAGCAGTTTAGGGCAGGTGAACACTGAAGCTTTCTTT
TRBJ1-1 - - TRBV5-1 CASSLRQGMNTEAFF TGCGCCAGCAGCTTGCGGCAGGGAATGAACACTGAAGCTTTCTTT
TRBJ2-7 - - TRBV6-5 CASTPAGTQFYEQYF TGTGCCAGCACTCCAGCGGGGACACAATTCTACGAGCAGTACTTC
TRBJ1-1 TRBD1 - TRBV7-9 CASSFIQGSTEAFF TGTGCCAGCAGCTTTATACAGGGGAGCACTGAAGCTTTCTTT
TRBJ1-6 TRBD1 - TRBV11-2 CASSLAGTGETLHF TGTGCCAGCAGCTTAGCGGGGACAGGGGAAACCCTCCACTTT
TRBJ1-1 TRBD1 - TRBV27 CASSLGTGGYTEAFF TGTGCCAGCAGTTTGGGGACAGGGGGGTACACTGAAGCTTTCTTT
TRBJ1-2 - - TRBV28 CASSLQYGYTF TGTGCCAGCAGTTTACAGTATGGCTACACCTTC
TRBJ1-2 TRBD1 - TRBV30 CAWSGQGAYGYTF TGTGCCTGGAGTGGTCAGGGGGCGTATGGCTACACCTTC
TRBJ2-1 - - TRBV12-3/TRBV12-4 CASSWTQDEQFF TGTGCCAGCAGTTGGACTCAGGATGAGCAGTTCTTC
TRBJ1-2 - - TRBV12-3/TRBV12-4 CASSLGGNGYTF TGTGCCAGCAGTTTAGGCGGGAATGGCTACACCTTC
TRBJ1-2 TRBD1 - TRBV14 CASSHLDREDYGYTF TGTGCCAGCAGCCATCTGGACAGGGAGGACTATGGCTACACCTTC
TRBJ2-5 TRBD1 - TRBV7-7 CASSSRQGNTETQYF TGTGCCAGCAGCTCCCGACAGGGCAACACGGAGACCCAGTACTTC
TRBJ2-3 - - TRBV5-1 CASSLGAGLGTDTQYF TGCGCCAGCAGCTTGGGGGCAGGGCTAGGCACAGATACGCAGTATTTT
TRBJ2-7 TRBD1 - TRBV30 CAWSVPDRGSYEQYF TGTGCCTGGAGTGTACCGGACAGGGGTTCCTACGAGCAGTACTTC
TRBJ2-7 TRBD2 - TRBV7-8 CASSVLAGGPRTYEQYF TGTGCCAGCAGCGTACTAGCGGGGGGGCCTAGGACCTACGAGCAGTACTTC
TRBJ1-2 - once TRBV23-1 CASSPGGGRYGYTF TGCGCCAGCAGTCCAGGTGGAGGGAGATATGGCTACACCTTC
TRBJ2-3 - - TRBV30 CACGGNTQYF TGTGCCTGTGGAGGGAATACGCAGTATTTT
TRBJ1-1 - - TRBV11-2 CASSLGRQARQAFF TGTGCCAGCAGCTTAGGTCGACAGGCAAGGCAAGCTTTCTTT
TRBJ2-7 - - TRBV25-1 CASSTRLSYEQYF TGTGCCAGCAGTACTAGACTGTCCTACGAGCAGTACTTC
TRBJ2-5 - - TRBV27 CASSVIGDSQETQYF TGTGCCAGCAGCGTTATCGGGGACTCCCAAGAGACCCAGTACTTC